This entry describes one TCR beta chain. The CDR3 sequence is 14 residues long. The ends were cut back, 8 bases at V and 2 bases at J, with 10 bases in the middle. CDR1 MDHEN and CDR2 SYDVKM come from the germline V gene. Clones were sequenced by immunoSEQ multiplex PCR, and TCRdb holds only the in-frame ones, with some missing. The sample lists over 40,000 clones, approximately 82% occurring once. These data come from a study of blood T cell repertoires in COVID-19. Study-level information: Sites across the United States, Italy and Spain contributed samples from acute and convalescent COVID-19. The cDNA or gDNA used as material had been derived from T cells, B-cell-depleted T cells, or PBMCs.

Sequencing was carried out using peripheral blood. This receptor was obtained from a human donor in a cohort sampled during active COVID-19. The chain carries TRBV28 and TRBJ2-6; possibly TRBD2 for D (6 bases). CDR3 nucleotide sequence: TGTGCCAGCTCGCGGAGGGCTGGGGCCAACGTCCTGACTTTC. Amino acids: CASSRRAGANVLTF.